A selection of T cell receptor beta chains follows, all from one sample in a study of blood T cell repertoires in COVID-19. The data were produced by immunoSEQ multiplex PCR, yet TCRdb's version contains in-frame clones alone and is incomplete. There are just over 150,000 clones in the sample; 84% occur only once, and approximately 10% lies in the top ten. The sample was peripheral blood. These receptors all come from a woman between 50 and 59 years old with acute or convalescent COVID-19. Each CDR3 is given with its conserved first and last residue. D genes are given only for firm matches. The size entry is marked missing in some rows and otherwise reads once, few, many or a size class.

abundance: NA
j_gene: TRBJ2-5
d_gene: TRBD2
v_gene: TRBV6-5
CDR3nt: TGTGCCAGCGTAGGACTAGCGGGAGACCAAGAGACCCAGTACTTC
CDR3aa: CASVGLAGDQETQYF

abundance: NA
j_gene: TRBJ1-6
d_gene: NA
v_gene: TRBV11-2
CDR3nt: TGTGCCAGCAGCTTAAGGTTCGGACAGAAGAATAATTCACCCCTCCACTTT
CDR3aa: CASSLRFGQKNNSPLHF

abundance: NA
j_gene: TRBJ2-3
d_gene: NA
v_gene: TRBV2
CDR3nt: TGTGCCAGCAGTGAAGGGGCTTATACAGATACGCAGTATTTT
CDR3aa: CASSEGAYTDTQYF

abundance: few
j_gene: TRBJ2-2
d_gene: TRBD2
v_gene: TRBV4-1
CDR3nt: TGCGCCAGCAGCCAAGATGAAGCGGGGGAGAACACCGGGGAGCTGTTTTTT
CDR3aa: CASSQDEAGENTGELFF

abundance: NA
j_gene: TRBJ1-1
d_gene: NA
v_gene: TRBV10-3
CDR3nt: TGTGCCATCAAGACCCAGGGCCTGGGGGGCACTGAAGCTTTCTTT
CDR3aa: CAIKTQGLGGTEAFF

abundance: NA
j_gene: TRBJ2-3
d_gene: NA
v_gene: TRBV10-1
CDR3nt: TGCGCCAGCAGTGAGTCGCGGCGCGGGGACACAGATACGCAGTATTTT
CDR3aa: CASSESRRGDTDTQYF

abundance: NA
j_gene: TRBJ2-3
d_gene: NA
v_gene: TRBV27
CDR3nt: TGTGCCAGCAGTAATCTAGCTCTTAGCACAGATACGCAGTATTTT
CDR3aa: CASSNLALSTDTQYF

abundance: NA
j_gene: TRBJ1-2
d_gene: NA
v_gene: TRBV3-1/TRBV3-2
CDR3nt: TGTGCCAGCAGCCAAGTTTCAAGGGGCAGTGGCTACACCTTC
CDR3aa: CASSQVSRGSGYTF

abundance: NA
j_gene: TRBJ2-3
d_gene: NA
v_gene: TRBV7-2
CDR3nt: TGTGCCAGCAGCTTCTACAGTCAGTCAGATACGCAGTATTTT
CDR3aa: CASSFYSQSDTQYF

abundance: NA
j_gene: TRBJ1-5
d_gene: NA
v_gene: TRBV27
CDR3nt: TGTGCCAGCAGCCCCACGGGGTCAGGAAATCAGCCCCAGCATTTT
CDR3aa: CASSPTGSGNQPQHF

abundance: NA
j_gene: TRBJ1-2
d_gene: NA
v_gene: TRBV7-9
CDR3nt: TGTGCCAGCAGCCCCAGCGGCAGGGGCCTGATTAACTATGGCTACACCTTC
CDR3aa: CASSPSGRGLINYGYTF

abundance: NA
j_gene: TRBJ1-5
d_gene: TRBD1
v_gene: TRBV6-5
CDR3nt: TGTGCCAGCAGTTTTGGACAGGACAATCAGCCCCAGCATTTT
CDR3aa: CASSFGQDNQPQHF

abundance: NA
j_gene: TRBJ2-7
d_gene: TRBD2
v_gene: TRBV2
CDR3nt: TGTGCCAGCAGTGGATTTAGCGGGGGAATCGAGGAGCAGTACTTC
CDR3aa: CASSGFSGGIEEQYF

abundance: NA
j_gene: TRBJ1-5
d_gene: TRBD1
v_gene: TRBV9
CDR3nt: TGTGCCAGCAGCAGCACAGGGGGCAATCAGCCCCAGCATTTT
CDR3aa: CASSSTGGNQPQHF

abundance: NA
j_gene: TRBJ2-4
d_gene: NA
v_gene: TRBV15
CDR3nt: TGTGCCACGCAACGAGCTAATGCCAAAAACATTCAGTACTTC
CDR3aa: CATQRANAKNIQYF

abundance: once
j_gene: TRBJ2-5
d_gene: TRBD2
v_gene: TRBV11-3
CDR3nt: TGTGCCAGCAGCGCTCAACTAGCGGGGGGGCAAGAGACCCAGTACTTC
CDR3aa: CASSAQLAGGQETQYF

abundance: NA
j_gene: TRBJ1-4
d_gene: TRBD1
v_gene: TRBV7-9
CDR3nt: TGTGCCAGCAGCATCGACAGGGGAGATGAAAAACTGTTTTTT
CDR3aa: CASSIDRGDEKLFF

abundance: few
j_gene: TRBJ2-2
d_gene: NA
v_gene: TRBV3-1/TRBV3-2
CDR3nt: TGTGCCAGCAGCCAAGTTCTTTTTAACACCGGGGAGCTGTTTTTT
CDR3aa: CASSQVLFNTGELFF

abundance: NA
j_gene: TRBJ1-3
d_gene: NA
v_gene: TRBV4-3
CDR3nt: TGCGCCAGCAGCCGGACGTACGGGGGCTCTGGAAACACCATATATTTT
CDR3aa: CASSRTYGGSGNTIYF

abundance: NA
j_gene: TRBJ2-5
d_gene: NA
v_gene: TRBV9
CDR3nt: TGTGCCAGCAATGCAGGCAACGGGCAGGCGGGGGAGACCCAGTACTTC
CDR3aa: CASNAGNGQAGETQYF

abundance: NA
j_gene: TRBJ1-4
d_gene: NA
v_gene: TRBV19
CDR3nt: TGTGCCAGTAGCCGGCCGGGGGGAGCAACTAATGAAAAACTGTTTTTT
CDR3aa: CASSRPGGATNEKLFF

abundance: once
j_gene: TRBJ2-7
d_gene: TRBD1
v_gene: TRBV7-7
CDR3nt: TGTGCCAGCAGCCCGAGGCCGGGACAGGTCTACGAGCAGTACTTC
CDR3aa: CASSPRPGQVYEQYF

abundance: NA
j_gene: TRBJ2-2
d_gene: NA
v_gene: TRBV2
CDR3nt: TGTGCCAGCAGGGAAGACAGCACCGGGGAGCTGTTTTTT
CDR3aa: CASREDSTGELFF

abundance: NA
j_gene: TRBJ1-2
d_gene: TRBD1
v_gene: TRBV19
CDR3nt: TGTGCCAGTAGTATTTCCGGGACAGCAAGCGGGTATGGCTACACCTTC
CDR3aa: CASSISGTASGYGYTF

abundance: NA
j_gene: TRBJ1-1
d_gene: TRBD1
v_gene: TRBV13
CDR3nt: TGTGCCAGCAGCGGGTACAGGGGTGGACCCAGAACGAACACTGAAGCTTTCTTT
CDR3aa: CASSGYRGGPRTNTEAFF

abundance: few
j_gene: TRBJ1-5
d_gene: NA
v_gene: TRBV19
CDR3nt: TGTGCCAGTAGTATAGATTTGGCAGGGGCAACCATCAATCAGCCCCAGCATTTT
CDR3aa: CASSIDLAGATINQPQHF

abundance: NA
j_gene: TRBJ2-7
d_gene: NA
v_gene: TRBV19
CDR3nt: TGTGCCAGTAGTATAACCGGACCCGGACACTACGAGCAGTACTTC
CDR3aa: CASSITGPGHYEQYF